These T cell receptor beta chains were read from a single sample in a study of CD8+CD57+ T cells in acquired aplastic anemia. Each CDR3 protein is one row after TCRdb ran MiXCR on the reads. The sample consists of some 410,000 distinct CDR3 sequences, about two thirds of them appearing once. Specimen: sorted CD4+, CD8+, or CD8+CD57+ T cells (not recorded which) from PBMCs. The receptors derive from a human donor in good health, serving as a control. The CDR3 runs from the conserved cysteine through the conserved F or W. D genes are given only for firm matches. Rows give clone size only sometimes, using once, few, many, or a class for an expanded clone.

cdr3_nt: TGCGCCAGCAGCTTCACCGTACAGGGGGGCACTGAAGCTTTCTTT
cdr3_aa: CASSFTVQGGTEAFF
d_call: TRBD1
j_call: TRBJ1-1
clone_size: many
v_call: TRBV5-1

cdr3_nt: TGTGCCAGCAGCTTAGTGGGACAGGGGGCGCGAGGAAACACCATATATTTT
cdr3_aa: CASSLVGQGARGNTIYF
d_call: TRBD1
j_call: TRBJ1-3
clone_size: -
v_call: TRBV11-2

cdr3_nt: TGTGCCAGCAGCCCTGACGGAGGATGGACCCTCACCGGGGAGCTGTTTTTT
cdr3_aa: CASSPDGGWTLTGELFF
d_call: -
j_call: TRBJ2-2
clone_size: -
v_call: TRBV29-1

cdr3_nt: TGCAGTGCCCGAATTAGGGGGCGAAATGGCTACACCTTC
cdr3_aa: CSARIRGRNGYTF
d_call: TRBD1
j_call: TRBJ1-2
clone_size: many
v_call: TRBV20-1

cdr3_nt: TGTGCTAGCAGGGGACGAATGAACACTGAAGCTTTCTTT
cdr3_aa: CASRGRMNTEAFF
d_call: -
j_call: TRBJ1-1
clone_size: -
v_call: TRBV25-1

cdr3_nt: TGTGCCAGCAGGTATAACAGATATAGCAATCAGCCCCAGCATTTT
cdr3_aa: CASRYNRYSNQPQHF
d_call: -
j_call: TRBJ1-5
clone_size: many
v_call: TRBV2

cdr3_nt: TGTGCCAGCAGCTTAATCAAGGGCCAAGAGACCCAGTACTTC
cdr3_aa: CASSLIKGQETQYF
d_call: -
j_call: TRBJ2-5
clone_size: -
v_call: TRBV7-3

cdr3_nt: TGCAGCGCTGAGGAAACGACGGGAGGCGAGCAGTACTTC
cdr3_aa: CSAEETTGGEQYF
d_call: TRBD2
j_call: TRBJ2-7
clone_size: -
v_call: TRBV20-1

cdr3_nt: TGTGCCAGCAGCCAGGGTTTAGGTCAGCCCCAGCATTTT
cdr3_aa: CASSQGLGQPQHF
d_call: -
j_call: TRBJ1-5
clone_size: many
v_call: TRBV3-1

cdr3_nt: TGTGCCACTGATGGGGTTTTCACTGAAGCTTTCTTT
cdr3_aa: CATDGVFTEAFF
d_call: -
j_call: TRBJ1-1
clone_size: -
v_call: TRBV7-9

cdr3_nt: TGTGCCACCAGTGGTGGTGGGGTTAATCAGCCCCAGCATTTT
cdr3_aa: CATSGGGVNQPQHF
d_call: -
j_call: TRBJ1-5
clone_size: -
v_call: TRBV24-1

cdr3_nt: TGTGCCAGCAGCCCCAGTAGCGGGGGGGGGCCTGGGACCCAGTACTTC
cdr3_aa: CASSPSSGGGPGTQYF
d_call: TRBD2
j_call: TRBJ2-5
clone_size: -
v_call: TRBV7-2

cdr3_nt: TGTGCCACCCCCAAACCAGGAAACACCATATATTTT
cdr3_aa: CATPKPGNTIYF
d_call: -
j_call: TRBJ1-3
clone_size: -
v_call: TRBV2

cdr3_nt: TGCGCCAGCAGCCAAGAGTCAGGAAATGAGCAGTTCTTC
cdr3_aa: CASSQESGNEQFF
d_call: -
j_call: TRBJ2-1
clone_size: few
v_call: TRBV4-3

cdr3_nt: TGTGCCAGCAGCTTATCCGGGACAGGGACCCTAGTACGGTACTTC
cdr3_aa: CASSLSGTGTLVRYF
d_call: TRBD1
j_call: TRBJ2-7
clone_size: -
v_call: TRBV11-2

cdr3_nt: TGTGCCAGCATTCCGGGACAGGCTGACAATGAGCAGTTCTTC
cdr3_aa: CASIPGQADNEQFF
d_call: TRBD1
j_call: TRBJ2-1
clone_size: -
v_call: TRBV12-3/TRBV12-4

cdr3_nt: TGCGCCAGCAGCTTGGACGGGGGGGCAGACACCGGGGAGCTGTTTTTT
cdr3_aa: CASSLDGGADTGELFF
d_call: TRBD2
j_call: TRBJ2-2
clone_size: many
v_call: TRBV5-1

cdr3_nt: TGTGCCAGCAGTGAGTCGACAGCAACTAATGAAAAACTGTTTTTT
cdr3_aa: CASSESTATNEKLFF
d_call: -
j_call: TRBJ1-4
clone_size: -
v_call: TRBV10-3

cdr3_nt: TGTGCCAGCAGCCTAGGGTGTGATATCTCCCAGCAGTTTTTC
cdr3_aa: CASSLGCDISQQFF
d_call: -
j_call: TRBJ2-7
clone_size: -
v_call: TRBV7-8

cdr3_nt: TGTGCCAGCACCCGCAGGGGACAACGTAATCGCGAGACCTTC
cdr3_aa: CASTRRGQRNRETF
d_call: -
j_call: TRBJ1-2
clone_size: once
v_call: TRBV7-2

cdr3_nt: TGTGCCAGCAACACAGGGGATTCACACTATGGCTACACCTTC
cdr3_aa: CASNTGDSHYGYTF
d_call: TRBD1
j_call: TRBJ1-2
clone_size: -
v_call: TRBV6-5

cdr3_nt: TGTGCCAGTGACTCCGGGACGGATAGCAATCAGCCCCAGCATTTT
cdr3_aa: CASDSGTDSNQPQHF
d_call: -
j_call: TRBJ1-5
clone_size: once
v_call: TRBV19

cdr3_nt: TGTGCCAGCAGCTTAGCTCCGACTAGCGGGGGCACAGATACGCAGTATTTT
cdr3_aa: CASSLAPTSGGTDTQYF
d_call: TRBD2
j_call: TRBJ2-3
clone_size: -
v_call: TRBV7-2

cdr3_nt: TGTGCCAGTAGGAGACAGCGTGAGCACGAGACCCAGTACTTC
cdr3_aa: CASRRQREHETQYF
d_call: -
j_call: TRBJ2-5
clone_size: -
v_call: TRBV19

cdr3_nt: TGTGCCAGCAGCGTGGGTCTGGGAGACTACGAGCAGTACTTC
cdr3_aa: CASSVGLGDYEQYF
d_call: -
j_call: TRBJ2-7
clone_size: -
v_call: TRBV7-6

cdr3_nt: TGCAGTGCTAGAGAGGCCGGGGGGCTAGCCACAGGGGCCCAGTACTTC
cdr3_aa: CSAREAGGLATGAQYF
d_call: -
j_call: TRBJ2-5
clone_size: many
v_call: TRBV20-1

cdr3_nt: TGTGCCTGGAAAACAGGGTATAATTCACCCCTCCACTTT
cdr3_aa: CAWKTGYNSPLHF
d_call: -
j_call: TRBJ1-6
clone_size: many
v_call: TRBV30

cdr3_nt: TGTGCCAGCAGCGTGGGGCGGGGACGGGACACTGAAGCTTTCTTT
cdr3_aa: CASSVGRGRDTEAFF
d_call: -
j_call: TRBJ1-1
clone_size: once
v_call: TRBV5-8

cdr3_nt: TGTGCCAGCAGCTTAACGGACGCCAGCTCCTACGGGGAGTACTTC
cdr3_aa: CASSLTDASSYGEYF
d_call: -
j_call: TRBJ2-7
clone_size: -
v_call: TRBV7-3

cdr3_nt: TGTGCCACCAGTCGGCAGGGGGCGGTGACCGGGGAGCTGTTTTTT
cdr3_aa: CATSRQGAVTGELFF
d_call: TRBD1
j_call: TRBJ2-2
clone_size: -
v_call: TRBV24-1

cdr3_nt: TGCAGTGCTAGCTCCGGACAGTATAAAGAGACCCAGTACTTC
cdr3_aa: CSASSGQYKETQYF
d_call: -
j_call: TRBJ2-5
clone_size: once
v_call: TRBV20-1

cdr3_nt: TGCGCCAGCAGCTTGGTGGTCAGCGGGGGGGCAGGAGAGACCCAGTACTTC
cdr3_aa: CASSLVVSGGAGETQYF
d_call: TRBD2
j_call: TRBJ2-5
clone_size: many
v_call: TRBV5-1

cdr3_nt: TGTGCCAGCAGTCCGACTAATGAAGAGACCCAGTACTTC
cdr3_aa: CASSPTNEETQYF
d_call: -
j_call: TRBJ2-5
clone_size: many
v_call: TRBV6-2/TRBV6-3

cdr3_nt: TGTGCCAGCAGCCCTCGGACAGGGGTGGAGACCCAGTACTTC
cdr3_aa: CASSPRTGVETQYF
d_call: TRBD1
j_call: TRBJ2-5
clone_size: many
v_call: TRBV5-4

cdr3_nt: TGTGCCAGCAGCTTAGGACAGGGGACTAGCCTTCGGGAGCAGTTCTTC
cdr3_aa: CASSLGQGTSLREQFF
d_call: -
j_call: TRBJ2-1
clone_size: -
v_call: TRBV7-6

cdr3_nt: TGTGCCAGCAGCCGCTACCCTAATTCACCCCTCCACTTT
cdr3_aa: CASSRYPNSPLHF
d_call: -
j_call: TRBJ1-6
clone_size: -
v_call: TRBV7-2

cdr3_nt: TGTGCCAGCAGCTTACCTGGGAACTGGGCCAACGTCCTGACTTTC
cdr3_aa: CASSLPGNWANVLTF
d_call: -
j_call: TRBJ2-6
clone_size: once
v_call: TRBV11-2

cdr3_nt: -
cdr3_aa: CASSQWGTQYFGPHF
d_call: -
j_call: TRBJ1-6
clone_size: -
v_call: TRBV7-9

cdr3_nt: TGTGCCGGCAGCGCAGCGGCCGGGACAGCGAGAAATTCACCCCTCCACTTT
cdr3_aa: CAGSAAAGTARNSPLHF
d_call: TRBD1
j_call: TRBJ1-6
clone_size: few
v_call: TRBV9

cdr3_nt: TGTGCCAGTAGTATGAGGGAGAATTCACCCCTCCACTTT
cdr3_aa: CASSMRENSPLHF
d_call: -
j_call: TRBJ1-6
clone_size: many
v_call: TRBV19

cdr3_nt: TGTGCCAGTAGTGGACAGAGCGTCCGGTCCTCCTATAATTCACCCCTCCACTTT
cdr3_aa: CASSGQSVRSSYNSPLHF
d_call: -
j_call: TRBJ1-6
clone_size: many
v_call: TRBV19

cdr3_nt: TGCGCCAGCAGCTGGCGGGTGGATCCACCCCTCAATGAGCAGTTCTTC
cdr3_aa: CASSWRVDPPLNEQFF
d_call: -
j_call: TRBJ2-1
clone_size: -
v_call: TRBV5-1

cdr3_nt: TGTGCCAGCAGTTTAAAGGGGCCGCGAGAGACCCAGTACTTC
cdr3_aa: CASSLKGPRETQYF
d_call: -
j_call: TRBJ2-5
clone_size: many
v_call: TRBV12-3/TRBV12-4

cdr3_nt: TGTGCCAGCAGTGGTAGCAATCAGCCCCACGATTTT
cdr3_aa: CASSGSNQPHDF
d_call: -
j_call: TRBJ1-5
clone_size: -
v_call: TRBV7-7

cdr3_nt: TGCGCCAGCAGCCAAGAGATTACAGGGACCCTCTACAATGAGCAGTTCTTC
cdr3_aa: CASSQEITGTLYNEQFF
d_call: -
j_call: TRBJ2-1
clone_size: many
v_call: TRBV4-3

cdr3_nt: TGCGCCAGCAGCCAAGGGGGGGGATACGGCTACGAGCAGTACTTC
cdr3_aa: CASSQGGGYGYEQYF
d_call: TRBD2
j_call: TRBJ2-7
clone_size: many
v_call: TRBV4-3

cdr3_nt: TGTGCCAGCAGCGACCGGGGTGGGGCGGATACGCAGTATTTT
cdr3_aa: CASSDRGGADTQYF
d_call: -
j_call: TRBJ2-3
clone_size: -
v_call: TRBV12-3/TRBV12-4

cdr3_nt: TGTGCCAGCAGTGAAATTCGGGACAGCAATCAGCCCCAGCATTTT
cdr3_aa: CASSEIRDSNQPQHF
d_call: -
j_call: TRBJ1-5
clone_size: -
v_call: TRBV2

cdr3_nt: TGTGCCAGCAGCCCGGCGGGCGGGGGGGGCACAGATACGCAGTATTTT
cdr3_aa: CASSPAGGGGTDTQYF
d_call: TRBD2
j_call: TRBJ2-3
clone_size: -
v_call: TRBV2